These 24 T cell receptor beta chains came from one sample sequenced in a study of tissue T cells after allogeneic stem cell transplantation. Clones were sequenced by immunoSEQ multiplex PCR, and TCRdb holds only the in-frame ones, with some missing. The sample lists some 5,300 clones, about 50% occurring once. Specified time point: mouse harvest day 7 after allogeneic transplant. Each mouse received 10^7 T-cell-depleted marrow cells plus 10^6 splenic CD5+ T cells by tail vein. Material for sequencing was skin. These receptors were collected from a female BALB/c mouse given C57BL/6 T cells with graft-versus-host disease after an allogeneic hematopoietic cell transplant.

In the case of this clone: Germline and genes here are mouse. The read comes to an end 1 residue before the CDR3 does, leaving the germline J gene to fill in the end. The chain links TRBV4 to TRBJ2-7; TRBD1 matches at 10 bases. CDR1 LGHDT and CDR2 YNNKQL come from the germline V gene (reference sequence). V gave up 5 bases and J gave up 2 bases; unmatched junction bases: 0. The CDR3 is 13 amino acids. This chain's CDR3 is CASSGQGAYEQYF. The sequenced CDR3 bases are TGTGCCAGCAGCGGACAGGGGGCCTATGAACAGTAC.

By sample share, this clone is medium-sized. Here the gene names and germline are mouse. The CDR3 is cut off 1 residue early in the read; its end comes from the germline J gene. V is TRBV24 and J is TRBJ1-4; weak D call: TRBD1 (5 bases). V gave up 4 bases and J gave up 1 base, with 10 bases separating them. Germline V gene lookup returns CDR1 KGHTA and CDR2 FRNEEI. This CDR3 is 15 amino acids long. The CDR3 loop reads CASSRTNPSNERLFF. Incomplete CDR3 DNA: TGTGCCAGCAGTCGGACAAACCCTTCCAACGAAAGATTATTT.

This clone was observed a few times. All gene names here are mouse names. The read comes to an end 1 residue before the CDR3 does, leaving the germline J gene to fill in the end. J is TRBJ1-2 and V is TRBV12-1, with D possibly matching TRBD1 (5 bases). The length of the CDR3 is 14 residues. CDR1 and CDR2 from the germline V gene are SGHSN and HYEKVE. With 4 bases removed from V and 0 bases from J, the gap between germline ends came to 11 bases. This chain's CDR3 is CASSRQSANSDYTF. CDR3 DNA, as far as it was read: TGTGCCAGCTCACGACAGTCTGCAAACTCCGACTACACC.

This clone came up a few times. The gene symbols are mouse symbols. The read gets to within 1 residue of the CDR3 end, and the germline J gene fills in the rest. V usage is TRBV26 and J usage is TRBJ2-7; 8 nucleotides line up with TRBD2. The CDR3 has 13 amino acids. Germline V lookup: CDR1 KGHPV, CDR2 FQNQEV (reference sequence). Unmatched junction bases numbered 4, after V lost 2 bases and J lost 7 bases. This chain's CDR3 is CASSLGGAREQYF. The part of the CDR3 DNA that was read is TGTGCCAGCAGTCTGGGGGGGGCGCGAGAACAGTAC.

To note about this clone: The listed genes are named as in mouse. The CDR3 end is not reached by the read, which stops 1 residue before it; the germline J gene fills it in. The rearrangement links TRBV26 to TRBJ1-1; the match to TRBD1 covers 11 bases. Germline lookup yields CDR1 KGHPV and CDR2 FQNQEV (reference sequence). The CDR3 is 14 amino acids. The trim removed 4 bases at V and 4 bases at J, leaving 2 bases unmatched. The CDR3 loop is CASSPGTGGTEVFF. The CDR3 DNA, read in part, is TGTGCCAGCAGTCCTGGGACAGGGGGCACAGAAGTCTTC.

As concerns this clone: Gene names follow the mouse nomenclature. The CDR3 end falls 1 residue outside the read, so it is completed with the germline J gene. The chain uses TRBV5 and TRBJ2-7; tentative D call: TRBD2 (7 bases). Per germline, CDR1 LGHNA and CDR2 YNLKQL (reference sequence). With 0 bases removed from V and 4 bases from J, the gap between germline ends came to 13 bases. The CDR3 is 15 residues long. The CDR3 DNA, read in part, is TGTGCCAGCAGCCAAGAAGGGGGGGTCCTTTATGAACAGTAC. It yields the protein CASSQEGGVLYEQY. The full CDR3 protein is CASSQEGGVLYEQYF.

With respect to this clone: Each gene name is a mouse one. The read ends 1 residue shy of where the CDR3 ends; the end is completed using the germline J gene. V and J are TRBV22 and TRBJ2-1; the tabulated D call, TRBD2, remains unverified against the DNA. TRBV22 is a known pseudogene. The CDR3 covers 14 residues. The CDR3 reads CASSCRGAGAEQFF. The CDR3 bases that were read are TGTGCCAGCAGTTGTAGGGGGGCGGGCGCTGAGCAGTTC.

This clone was counted once. The genes are named according to mouse. The CDR3 sequence is CASSRDRNYEQYF. The CDR3 bases that were read are TGTGCCAGCAGTCGAGACAGGAACTATGAACAGTAC. This chain uses TRBV26 with TRBJ2-7; tentatively, D is TRBD1 (6 bases). Read data end 1 residue before the CDR3 end; the end is taken from the germline J gene. CDR3 size: 13 residues. V lost 4 bases and J 3 bases, leaving 10 bases between the germline ends. Germline CDR1 reads KGHPV; CDR2 reads FQNQEV (reference sequence).

Notes on this clone: The genes and germline here are from mouse. The CDR3 DNA, read in part, is TGTGCCAGCAGCCGGATGATTTCCAACGAAAGATTATTT. Its translation: CASSRMISNERLF. The full CDR3 reads CASSRMISNERLFF. The chain uses TRBV4 and TRBJ1-4; D is uncertain. The read gets to within 1 residue of the CDR3 end, and the germline J gene fills in the rest. V shed 5 bases and J shed 0 bases, with 7 bases lying between them. The CDR3 has 14 amino acids. The V gene's germline CDR1 is LGHDT and CDR2 YNNKQL (reference sequence).

Concerning this clone itself: Mouse gene names apply. The sequence runs out 1 residue before the end of the CDR3; the remainder is reconstructed from the germline J gene. The chain joins TRBV29 to TRBJ2-5; D ambiguous. The CDR3 sequence is 11 residues long. Looked up from germline, CDR1 is MSHET and CDR2 is SYDVDS. Trimming shortened V by 4 bases and J by 8 bases, and 7 bases separated the two germline ends. CDR3 loop: CASSSSATQYF. CDR3 DNA (partial): TGTGCTAGCAGTTCCTCCGCCACCCAGTAC. Full variable domain (remainder filled in from reference TRBV29 and TRBJ2-5): DMKVTQMPRYLIKRMGENVLLECGQDMSHETMYWYRQDPGLGLQLIYISYDVDSNSEGDIPKGYRVSRKKREHFSLILDSAKTNQTSVYFCASSSSATQYFGPGTRLLVL.

As regards this clone: Gene names follow the mouse nomenclature. The CDR3 end is not reached by the read, which stops 1 residue before it; the germline J gene fills it in. V is TRBV23 and J is TRBJ1-5; the D segment call TRBD1 is taken from the table without a DNA check. Germline V lookup: CDR1 KGHTA, CDR2 FQNQQP. CDR3 length: 13 residues. This CDR3 is CSSTDINNQAPLF. CDR3 DNA, as far as it was read: TGCTCCAGCACGGACATTAACAACCAGGCTCCGCTT.

In regard to this clone: Mouse names are used for the genes. The read terminates 1 residue before the CDR3 end, so the remaining end is supplied by the germline J gene. The chain uses TRBV16 and TRBJ2-4; the D gene is possibly TRBD1 (5 bases). Per the germline V gene, CDR1 is SGHSA and CDR2 is FRNQAP. V dropped 1 base and J dropped 0 bases, with 5 bases sitting between them. The CDR3 extends over 14 amino acids. The sequenced CDR3 bases are TGTGCAAGCAGCTTAGCAGGGAGTCAAAACACCTTGTAC. This sequence encodes CASSLAGSQNTLY. The CDR3 in full is CASSLAGSQNTLYF.

A word on this clone: The listed genes are named as in mouse. The read terminates 1 residue ahead of where the CDR3 ends, so the germline J gene completes it. The rearrangement uses TRBV26 and TRBJ2-7; D is unresolved. CDR1 KGHPV and CDR2 FQNQEV come from the germline V gene (reference sequence). Between the trimmed V and J ends, which lost 4 bases and 4 bases, there was a span of 5 bases. CDR3 length: 11 amino acids. The CDR3 sequence: CASSPRYEQYF. The sequenced part of the CDR3 DNA is TGTGCCAGCAGTCCCAGATATGAACAGTAC.

For this clone: Gene names and germline refer to mouse. The sequence runs out 1 residue before the end of the CDR3; the remainder is reconstructed from the germline J gene. The chain has TRBV23 and TRBJ2-1; the table assigns TRBD2, which was not confirmed against the DNA. Germline V gene lookup returns CDR1 KGHTA and CDR2 FQNQQP. The CDR3 loop spans 14 amino acids. Partial CDR3 DNA: TGCTCCAGCAGTCACCGGGACTGGGATGCTGAGCAGTTC. This sequence encodes CSSSHRDWDAEQF. The entire CDR3 sequence reads CSSSHRDWDAEQFF.

On this clone itself: Mouse gene names and germline throughout. The read ends 1 residue shy of where the CDR3 ends; the end is completed using the germline J gene. The rearrangement links TRBV26 to TRBJ2-5; D unclear. This CDR3 is built from 14 residues. CDR1 is KGHPV, CDR2 FQNQEV, per germline (reference sequence). V lost 1 base to trimming and J lost 2 bases, with 7 bases between them. CDR3 bases read: TGTGCCAGCAGTCTGTTCCAGAGCCAAGACACCCAGTAC. The encoded protein is CASSLFQSQDTQY. The full CDR3 reads CASSLFQSQDTQYF.

For this clone: The genes are named according to mouse. Read sequence stops 1 residue before the CDR3 end, and the germline J gene provides the missing end. The rearrangement joins TRBV17 to TRBJ2-7; tentative D call: TRBD2 (6 bases). The germline V gene has CDR1 MNHDT and CDR2 YYDKIL. V lost 6 bases, J lost 3 bases, and 9 bases lay in between. CDR3 length: 12 amino acids. Partial CDR3 DNA: TGTGCTAGCAGCCCCTGGGGCTATGAACAGTAC. As protein: CASSPWGYEQY. The whole CDR3 sequence reads CASSPWGYEQYF.

A note on this clone: Gene names refer to mouse genes. The missing CDR3 end, 1 residue past where the read stops, is filled in from the germline J gene. The rearrangement links TRBV3 to TRBJ1-2; D may be TRBD1 (6 bases). Trimming removed 6 bases at V and 0 bases at J, with 8 bases between. Germline CDR1 SNHLY, CDR2 FYNGKV (reference sequence). The CDR3 runs 13 residues. The CDR3: CASRRTANSDYTF. The CDR3 bases that were read are TGTGCCAGCAGGCGGACAGCAAACTCCGACTACACC. The whole variable domain, remainder taken from reference TRBV3 and TRBJ1-2, is GPKVLQIPSHQIIDMGQMVTLNCDPVSNHLYFYWYKQILGQQMEFLVNFYNGKVMEKSKLFKDQFSVERPDGSYFTLKIQPTALEDSAVYFCASRRTANSDYTFGSGTRLLVI.

This clone was seen once. Germline and genes here are mouse. Coverage ceases 1 residue before the CDR3 finishes, and the germline J gene fills in the end. The gene calls are TRBV31 and TRBJ2-2; TRBD2 aligns across 11 bases. This CDR3 spans 16 amino acids. With V trimmed by 1 base and J by 1 base, 2 bases remained unmatched. The germline V gene encodes CDR1 GKSSPN and CDR2 SITVG. The CDR3 protein is CAWSPDWGGNTGQLYF. The part of the CDR3 DNA that was read is TGTGCCTGGAGTCCTGACTGGGGGGGAAACACCGGGCAGCTCTAC.

As for this clone: Gene names follow the mouse nomenclature. The read terminates 1 residue before the CDR3 end, so the remaining end is supplied by the germline J gene. V and J are TRBV3 and TRBJ2-1; 9 bases map to TRBD2. Trimming at V came to 4 bases and at J to 5 bases, leaving 6 bases not matched to a gene. Germline V gives CDR1 SNHLY, CDR2 FYNGKV (reference sequence). This CDR3 region has 15 residues. The covered CDR3 bases are TGTGCCAGCAGCTCTGACTGGGGGTGGAATGCTGAGCAGTTC. This encodes CASSSDWGWNAEQF. Given in full, the CDR3 is CASSSDWGWNAEQFF.

On this clone: The listed genes are named as in mouse. The read comes to an end 1 residue before the CDR3 does, leaving the germline J gene to fill in the end. The chain is built from TRBV26 and TRBJ1-1; weak D call: TRBD1 (5 bases). From germline, CDR1 is KGHPV and CDR2 FQNQEV (reference sequence). The ends were cut back, 4 bases at V and 4 bases at J, with 13 bases in the middle. The CDR3 has 14 amino acids. The chain's CDR3 is CASSPGRAGTEVFF. The part of the CDR3 DNA that was read is TGTGCCAGCAGTCCCGGCAGGGCGGGCACAGAAGTCTTC.

On this clone itself: Gene names are the mouse ones. The CDR3 loop is CASSTQGGAETLYF. The sequenced part of the CDR3 DNA is TGTGCCAGCAGTACACAGGGAGGTGCAGAAACGCTGTAT. The chain recombines TRBV19 with TRBJ2-3, with D maybe TRBD1 (6 bases). Sequencing ends 1 residue short of the CDR3 end; the germline J gene provides the rest. Trimming removed 3 bases from V and 1 base from J, with 9 bases in between. From germline, CDR1 is FNHDT and CDR2 SITEND (reference sequence). CDR3 length: 14 amino acids. Drawing the rest from reference TRBV19 and TRBJ2-3, the complete variable domain is GGIITQTPKFLIGQEGQKLTLKCQQNFNHDTMYWYRQDSGKGLRLIYYSITENDLQKGDLSEGYDASREKKSSFSLTVTSAQKNEMAVFLCASSTQGGAETLYFGSGTRLTVL.

This clone was recorded only once. Gene labels here are mouse ones. Read coverage stops 1 residue before the CDR3 terminus; the germline J gene supplies the remainder. The chain has TRBV13-1 and TRBJ1-2, with D uncertain. Trimming removed 0 bases from V and 1 base from J, with 4 bases in between. Per germline, CDR1 NSHNY and CDR2 SYGAGN. This CDR3 is built from 13 residues. CDR3 protein: CASSDVRNSDYTF. The part of the CDR3 DNA that was read is TGTGCCAGCAGTGATGTCAGAAACTCCGACTACACC.

On this clone: All gene names here are mouse names. The CDR3 is cut off 1 residue early in the read; its end comes from the germline J gene. The gene calls are TRBV4 and TRBJ2-4; possible D gene TRBD1, 5 bases. Germline V CDR1 and CDR2: LGHDT, YNNKQL (reference sequence). Trimming took 5 bases from V and 0 from J, leaving 9 bases between them. This CDR3 contains 14 residues. The CDR3 here is CASSPTASQNTLYF. The part of the CDR3 DNA that was read is TGTGCCAGCAGCCCGACAGCTAGTCAAAACACCTTGTAC.

Notes on this clone: Any gene name here is a mouse gene name. The read gets to within 1 residue of the CDR3 end, and the germline J gene fills in the rest. The chain couples TRBV26 to TRBJ1-4, with 10 bases aligning to TRBD1. The CDR3 totals 14 residues. Germline CDR1 KGHPV, CDR2 FQNQEV (reference sequence). V lost 7 bases, J lost 5 bases, and 4 bases stayed unmatched. The CDR3 DNA, read in part, is TGTGCCAGCACCCCGGGACAGGGGAACGAAAGATTATTT. Translation gives CASTPGQGNERLF. The whole CDR3 region reads CASTPGQGNERLFF.